This entry is about one T cell receptor (beta chain). Its antigen is still unknown. Naivety among CD8 cells was defined by CD45RO negativity and positive CCR7 selection, thereby excluding terminally differentiated effector memory CD45RA+ cells. There were no recent acute infections or vaccinations among the donors, who were healthy HIV-negative adults. Germline V gene lookup returns CDR1 MNHEY and CDR2 SMNVEV (reference sequence). The CDR3 extends over 17 amino acids. With 6 bases clipped from V and 3 bases from J, the junction kept 9 bases outside the gene matches. The data stem from a study of shared clonotypes between healthy human individuals. About the research overall: Every donor yielded three CD4 naive, three CD4 memory, two CD8 naive and one CD8 memory plate. Findings and limits, study-wide: Between a handful of donors, naive CD4 clonotypes were shared at a level of approximately 5%.

Libraries were prepared by immunoSEQ multiplex PCR; TCRdb keeps only in-frame clonotypes and omits some of them. The sample contains roughly 2.1 million clones, around 93% of which appear only once. This TCR was sampled from a man younger than 30 in good health. Some clones in this sample may be carry-over from other donors' samples. Sequenced sample: naive CD8+ T cells from PBMCs. The chain uses TRBV27 and TRBJ2-7; 15 bases are shared with TRBD2. For the CDR3, the DNA is TGTGCCAGCAGCTCACGGACTAGCGGGAGGGTACACTACGAGCAGTACTTC. Its translation is CASSSRTSGRVHYEQYF.